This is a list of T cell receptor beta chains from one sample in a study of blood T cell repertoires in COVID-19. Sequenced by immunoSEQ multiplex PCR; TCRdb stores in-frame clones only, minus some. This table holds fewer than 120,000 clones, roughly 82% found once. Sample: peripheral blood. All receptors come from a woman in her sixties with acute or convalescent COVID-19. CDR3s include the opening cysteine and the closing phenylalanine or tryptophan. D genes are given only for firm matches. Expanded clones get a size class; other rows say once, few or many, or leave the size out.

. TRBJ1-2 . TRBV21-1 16 TGTGCCAGCAGCCCCAGCCGGGGGGATTCTAACTATGGCTACACCTTC CASSPSRGDSNYGYTF
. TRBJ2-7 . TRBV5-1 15 TGCGCCAGCAGCTTAGTAGGACAGACTACTTACGAGCAGTACTTC CASSLVGQTTYEQYF
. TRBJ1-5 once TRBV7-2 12 TGTGCCAGCAGCTTAACGGGGGGACCCCAGCATTTT CASSLTGGPQHF
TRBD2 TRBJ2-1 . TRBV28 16 TGTGCCAGCAGTCCCCTGTCCCTAGCGGGGGCAGATGAGCAGTTCTTC CASSPLSLAGADEQFF
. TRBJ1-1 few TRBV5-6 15 TGTGCCAGCAGCAGGACAGACGGGACGAACACTGAAGCTTTCTTT CASSRTDGTNTEAFF
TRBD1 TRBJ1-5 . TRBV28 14 TGTGCCAGCAGTTTACCTACAGGGGCCCAGCCCCAGCATTTT CASSLPTGAQPQHF
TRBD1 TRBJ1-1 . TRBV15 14 TGTGCCACCAGCAGAGACAGGGGGCACACTGAAGCTTTCTTT CATSRDRGHTEAFF
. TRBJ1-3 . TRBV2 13 TGTGCCAGCATGGGCAGGTCGGGAAACACCATATATTTT CASMGRSGNTIYF
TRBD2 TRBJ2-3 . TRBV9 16 TGTGCCAGCACCGATTCGGGGGCGGGGGGGCTCCGTACGCAGTATTTT CASTDSGAGGLRTQYF
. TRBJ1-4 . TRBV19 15 TGTGCCAGTAAGGTTGGGTCGGCCGGGAAAGAAAAACTGTTTTTT CASKVGSAGKEKLFF
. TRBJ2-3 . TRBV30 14 TGTGCCTGGAGAACAGGGTTTAGCACAGATACGCAGTATTTT CAWRTGFSTDTQYF
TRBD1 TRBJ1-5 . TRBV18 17 TGTGCCAGCTCACCCCTTGGACAGGGGGTGTCCAGTCAGCCCCAGCATTTT CASSPLGQGVSSQPQHF
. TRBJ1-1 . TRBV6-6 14 TGTGCCAGCAGACAGGGAGTAGGAAACACTGAAGCTTTCTTT CASRQGVGNTEAFF
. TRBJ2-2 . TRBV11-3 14 TGTGCCAGCAGCTTAGTGCGGGAAGCCGGGGAGCTGTTTTTT CASSLVREAGELFF
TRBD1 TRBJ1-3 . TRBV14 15 TGTGCCAGCAGCCGAACAGGGACAGCAAGAAACACCATATATTTT CASSRTGTARNTIYF
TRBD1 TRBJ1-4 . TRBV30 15 TGTGCCTCGACACCGGGACAGGGCGGATATGAAAAACTGTTTTTT CASTPGQGGYEKLFF
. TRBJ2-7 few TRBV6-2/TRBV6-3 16 TGTGCCAGCAGTTACTTACTAGATTCCCTCTCTAGCGAGCAGTACTTC CASSYLLDSLSSEQYF
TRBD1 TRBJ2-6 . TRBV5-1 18 TGCGCCAGCAGCCCCCCCTTACAGGGGTTATCTGGGGCCAACGTCCTGACTTTC CASSPPLQGLSGANVLTF
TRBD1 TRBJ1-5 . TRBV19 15 TGTGCCAGTAGGCAAGGAGACAGGGGCGGGCAGCCCCAGCATTTT CASRQGDRGGQPQHF
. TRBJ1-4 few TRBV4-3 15 TGCGCCAGCAGCCAAGATGCAGGGTTAGACGAAAAACTGTTTTTT CASSQDAGLDEKLFF
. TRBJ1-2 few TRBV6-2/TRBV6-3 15 TGTGCCAGCAGTTACTCGGATGTGAGGGGAGGCGGCTACACCTTC CASSYSDVRGGGYTF
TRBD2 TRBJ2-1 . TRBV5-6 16 TGTGCCAGCAGCTCGGACTACTCGGGGGGCTACAATGAGCAGTTCTTC CASSSDYSGGYNEQFF
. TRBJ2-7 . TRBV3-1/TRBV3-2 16 TGTGCCAGCAGCCCTAGTGCGACAGAAATGACCTACGAGCAGTACTTC CASSPSATEMTYEQYF
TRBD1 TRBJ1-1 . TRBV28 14 TGTGCCAGCAGTACCGGGACAGGGGGCACTGAAGCTTTCTTT CASSTGTGGTEAFF
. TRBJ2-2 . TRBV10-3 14 TGTGCCATCAGTGTAAAGGACAGCACCGGGGAGCTGTTTTTT CAISVKDSTGELFF
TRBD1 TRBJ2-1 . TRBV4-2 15 TGTGCCAGCAGCCCCACAGGGGGCCCCTACAATGAGCAGTTCTTC CASSPTGGPYNEQFF
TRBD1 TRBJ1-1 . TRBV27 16 TGTGCCAGCAGTTTGAAGGGGGCCCACTTGAACACTGAAGCTTTCTTT CASSLKGAHLNTEAFF
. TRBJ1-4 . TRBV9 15 TGTGCCAGCAGCGTAGCGCAGGGGTATAATGAAAAACTGTTTTTT CASSVAQGYNEKLFF
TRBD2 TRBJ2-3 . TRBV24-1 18 TGTGCCACCAGTGACGTTCCAGCTAGCGGGGGGAGGTCAGATACGCAGTATTTT CATSDVPASGGRSDTQYF
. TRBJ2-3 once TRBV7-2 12 TGTGCCAGCAGCTTAGATGCATCTAACCAGTATTTT CASSLDASNQYF
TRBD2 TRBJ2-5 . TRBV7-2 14 TGTGCCAGCAGCCCTACTAGCGGGGGATCGGCCCAGTACTTC CASSPTSGGSAQYF
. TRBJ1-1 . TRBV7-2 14 TGTGCCAGCAGCTTAGATTCCTCCGGGTTCGAAGCTTTCTTT CASSLDSSGFEAFF
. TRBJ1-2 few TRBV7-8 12 TGTGCCAGCGGCGAGGTGGGCTATGGCTACACCTTC CASGEVGYGYTF
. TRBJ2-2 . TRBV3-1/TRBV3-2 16 TGTGCCAGCAGCCAAGGACGTAGCGGCAACACCGGGGAGCTGTTTTTT CASSQGRSGNTGELFF
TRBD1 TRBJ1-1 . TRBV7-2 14 TGTGCCAGCAGTTTTCCAGGGGGGAACACTGAAGCTTTCTTT CASSFPGGNTEAFF
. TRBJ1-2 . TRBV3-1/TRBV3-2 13 TGTGCCAGCAGCCAAGAAGGGGTCTATGGCTACACCTTC CASSQEGVYGYTF
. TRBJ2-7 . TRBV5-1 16 TGCGCCAGCAGCTTGGCACCATTACAGGGCTCCTACGAGCAGTACTTC CASSLAPLQGSYEQYF
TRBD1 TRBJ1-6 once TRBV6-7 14 TGTGCCAGCAGTTACGGCTACAGGGGGACACCCCTCCACTTT CASSYGYRGTPLHF
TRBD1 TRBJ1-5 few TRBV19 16 TGTGCCAGTAGTCCACGGACAGGGAGGGAAGATCAGCCCCAGCATTTT CASSPRTGREDQPQHF
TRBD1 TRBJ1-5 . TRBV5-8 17 TGTGCCAGCAGCTTGGGTGGTGGCAGGGGGCAAAATCAGCCCCAGCATTTT CASSLGGGRGQNQPQHF
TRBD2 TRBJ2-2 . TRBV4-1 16 TGCGCCAGCAGCCGCGGTCTAGCGGGGGGGCAGGGGGAGCTGTTTTTT CASSRGLAGGQGELFF
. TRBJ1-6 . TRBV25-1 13 TGTGCCAGCACCGAGGGAAACCATTCACCCCTCCACTTT CASTEGNHSPLHF
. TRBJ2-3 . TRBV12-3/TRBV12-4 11 TGTGCCAGCACCCATGCCGGTACGCAGTATTTT CASTHAGTQYF
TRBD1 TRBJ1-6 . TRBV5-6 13 TGTGCCAGCAGCTTGCAGGGGGATTCACCCCTCCACTTT CASSLQGDSPLHF
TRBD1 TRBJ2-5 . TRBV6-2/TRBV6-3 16 TGTGCCAGCAGCCTTGGAGGGACAGGGCCTCAAGAGACCCAGTACTTC CASSLGGTGPQETQYF